Given below is one T cell receptor beta chain in context. The entry originates in a study of T cells in Graves' hyperthyroidism and ophthalmopathy. From RNA transcripts, TCR beta CDR3 regions were amplified. Initially, a first-round RT-PCR of the TCR CDR3 employed the HTBI primer set. Each CDR3 protein gets one entry after TCRdb re-called the multiplex PCR reads with MiXCR. The sample shows about 520,000 distinct CDR3 sequences, 20% of them seen only once. Disease duration under 2 months; hyperthyroidism patients were aged 18 to 65. Exclusion of a patient resulted from uncontrolled infection, other autoimmune disease, pregnancy or lactation. Source material for PBMCs was roughly 10 ml fresh peripheral blood. V gave up 5 bases and J gave up 0 bases, with 16 bases separating them. Germline V gives CDR1 DFQATT, CDR2 SNEGSKA (reference sequence). The CDR3 sequence is 16 residues long.

The chain combines TRBV20-1 with TRBJ2-2, with D perhaps matching TRBD1 (5 bases). Input material: blood. The receptor's source is a young man with Graves' hyperthyroidism. The CDR3 coding sequence is TGCAGTGCTTCCGTAGGGGCCGGCACGAACACCGGGGAGCTGTTTTTT. This encodes CSASVGAGTNTGELFF.